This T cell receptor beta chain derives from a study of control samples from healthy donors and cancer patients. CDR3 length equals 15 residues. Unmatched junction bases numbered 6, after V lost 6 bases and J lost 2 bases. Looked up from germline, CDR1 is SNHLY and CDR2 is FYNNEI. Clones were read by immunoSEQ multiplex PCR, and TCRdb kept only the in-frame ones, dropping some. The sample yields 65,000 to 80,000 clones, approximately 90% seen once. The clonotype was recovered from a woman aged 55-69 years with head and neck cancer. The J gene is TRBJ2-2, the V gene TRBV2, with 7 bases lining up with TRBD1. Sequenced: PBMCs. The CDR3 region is CASRGTDLNTGELFF. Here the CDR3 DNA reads TGTGCCAGCAGAGGGACAGATCTAAACACCGGGGAGCTGTTTTTT.